Below are 21 T cell receptor beta chains sequenced from a single sample in a study of blood T cell repertoires in COVID-19. Libraries were prepared by immunoSEQ multiplex PCR; TCRdb keeps only in-frame clonotypes and omits some of them. The sample consists of 150,000 or so clones, 70% to 90% of them appearing once. The material sequenced was peripheral blood. These receptors all come from a woman aged 40 to 50 with active or convalescent COVID-19.

The rearrangement links TRBV28 to TRBJ1-6, with 7 bases that match TRBD1. The CDR3 totals 19 residues. The junction had 12 bases not matched to a gene; V was cut back by 3 bases and J by 1 base. CDR1 MDHEN and CDR2 SYDVKM come from the germline V gene. The CDR3 loop is CASSLRAGGKGSYNSPLHF. The DNA for the CDR3 is TGTGCCAGCAGTTTGAGGGCAGGGGGTAAGGGGTCCTATAATTCACCCCTCCACTTT.

The J gene is TRBJ1-2, the V gene TRBV12-5, with 7 positions matching TRBD1. The germline gives CDR1 LGHNT, CDR2 FRNRAP. J was trimmed by 6 bases and V by 1 base; bases with no gene match: 2. CDR3 size: 13 residues. The DNA of the CDR3 is TGTGCTAGTGGTTTGGCCAGGGGGGATGGCTACACCTTC. Translated, it gives CASGLARGDGYTF.

The CDR3 protein is CASSYSPGSGLAGGDTQYF. Written as DNA, the CDR3 is TGTGCCAGCAGTTACTCGCCGGGCTCCGGACTAGCGGGAGGAGATACGCAGTATTTT. The V and J genes are TRBV6-2 or TRBV6-3 and TRBJ2-3; 14 nucleotides match TRBD2. Germline values: CDR1 MNHEY, CDR2 SVGEGT. The CDR3 runs to 19 residues. V gave up 0 bases and J gave up 5 bases; unmatched junction bases: 10.

This clone is medium-sized within its sample. The chain couples TRBV11-2 to TRBJ2-5, with TRBD2 matching over 9 bases. The CDR3 runs to 16 residues. CDR1 and CDR2 from the germline V gene are SGHAT and FQNNGV. V was clipped by 5 bases and J by 5 bases; unmatched bases: 12. CDR3 amino acids: CASSQRGAHVGETQYF. DNA for the CDR3: TGTGCCAGCAGCCAGCGGGGGGCCCACGTGGGGGAGACCCAGTACTTC. Variable domain in full (rest from reference TRBV11-2 and TRBJ2-5): EAGVAQSPRYKIIEKRQSVAFWCNPISGHATLYWYQQILGQGPKLLIQFQNNGVVDDSQLPKDRFSAERLKGVDSTLKIQPAKLEDSAVYLCASSQRGAHVGETQYFGPGTRLLVL.

Notes on this clone: The same CDR3 also results from other DNA sequences found in this sample. The chain carries TRBV5-6 and TRBJ2-5, with D unclear. Germline V CDR1 and CDR2: SGHDT, YYEEEE. V shed 2 bases and J shed 4 bases, with 3 bases lying between them. The CDR3 totals 11 residues. CDR3 amino acids: CASSFSETQYF. The DNA of the CDR3 is TGTGCCAGCAGCTTCTCAGAGACCCAGTACTTC.

The V call is TRBV5-1, the J call TRBJ2-7; D is unclear. CDR3 length: 13 amino acids. V gave up 1 base and J gave up 6 bases, with 11 bases separating them. The germline V gene has CDR1 SGHRS and CDR2 YFSETQ. The DNA of the CDR3 is TGCGCCAGCAGCTTGCCCCGTACCAGCGAGCAGTACTTC. As protein: CASSLPRTSEQYF.

V and J are TRBV6-1 and TRBJ1-1; D remains ambiguous. This CDR3 region has 14 residues. V dropped 2 bases and J dropped 3 bases, with 10 bases sitting between them. CDR1 is MNHNS and CDR2 is SASEGT in the germline V gene. Written as DNA, the CDR3 is TGTGCCAGCAGTGAATACGGGTGGGACACTGAAGCTTTCTTT. Protein sequence: CASSEYGWDTEAFF.

The chain carries TRBV28 and TRBJ1-6; the match to TRBD1 covers 9 bases. The trim removed 5 bases at V and 10 bases at J, leaving 6 bases unmatched. Germline V gene lookup returns CDR1 MDHEN and CDR2 SYDVKM. The CDR3 has 14 residues. CDR3 sequence: CASSRDRVDSPLHF. CDR3 DNA: TGTGCCAGCAGTCGGGACAGGGTGGACTCACCCCTCCACTTT. Combining the CDR3 with reference TRBV28 and TRBJ1-6 gives the whole variable domain DVKVTQSSRYLVKRTGEKVFLECVQDMDHENMFWYRQDPGLGLRLIYFSYDVKMKEKGDIPEGYSVSREKKERFSLILESASTNQTSMYLCASSRDRVDSPLHFGNGTRLTVT.

V is TRBV20-1 and J is TRBJ2-6; TRBD1 aligns across 12 bases. This CDR3 is 19 amino acids long. From germline, CDR1 is DFQATT and CDR2 SNEGSKA (reference sequence). Losses at the gene ends were 3 bases for V and 2 bases for J; bases not matched to a gene: 11. CDR3 in amino acids: CSASASGQGASAGANVLTF. DNA for the CDR3: TGCAGTGCTAGTGCCTCGGGACAGGGGGCGTCGGCTGGGGCCAACGTCCTGACTTTC.

The chain has TRBV5-1 and TRBJ1-1; possible D gene TRBD1, 5 bases. The length of the CDR3 is 13 residues. V was shortened by 3 bases and J by 4 bases, with 10 bases between the two germline ends. The germline V gene encodes CDR1 SGHRS and CDR2 YFSETQ. DNA of the CDR3: TGCGCCAGCAGCTCAGGGAGGCCCACTGAAGCTTTCTTT. This encodes CASSSGRPTEAFF. The variable domain in full, completed from reference TRBV5-1 and TRBJ1-1, reads KAGVTQTPRYLIKTRGQQVTLSCSPISGHRSVSWYQQTPGQGLQFLFEYFSETQRNKGNFPGRFSGRQFSNSRSEMNVSTLELGDSALYLCASSSGRPTEAFFGQGTRLTVV.

The CDR3, as DNA: TGCGCCAGCAGCCTTGCGGGGGCCGCGCATGAAAAACTGTTTTTT. This gives the protein CASSLAGAAHEKLFF. The chain couples TRBV5-1 to TRBJ1-4, with a weak D call TRBD1 (6 bases). Trimming shortened V by 4 bases and J by 6 bases, and 16 bases separated the two germline ends. The CDR3 covers 15 residues. Germline V CDR1 and CDR2: SGHRS, YFSETQ.

The chain is built from TRBV15 and TRBJ2-7, with D hard to call. The ends were cut back, 0 bases at V and 4 bases at J, with 10 bases in the middle. CDR1 and CDR2 from the germline V gene are LNHNV and YYDKDF (reference sequence). The CDR3 is 14 amino acids. The CDR3 bases are TGTGCCACCAGCAGAGATTACGCGCTTTACGAGCAGTACTTC. Its translation: CATSRDYALYEQYF.

The chain links TRBV21-1 to TRBJ1-5; the table's D call, TRBD1, has no DNA check behind it. TRBV21-1 is a pseudogene. The CDR3 covers 19 residues. The chain's CDR3 is CASSKGVGDRGLLDQPQHF. CDR3 DNA: TGTGCCAGCAGCAAAGGGGTCGGAGACAGGGGCCTGCTAGATCAGCCCCAGCATTTT.

The chain employs TRBV3-1 (or the pseudogene TRBV3-2) and TRBJ1-3; 10 nucleotides match TRBD1. Germline V lookup: CDR1 LGHDT, CDR2 YNNKEL (reference sequence). After removal of 5 bases from V and 0 bases from J, the junction contained 4 bases not matched to a gene. CDR3 length: 16 residues. In DNA, the CDR3 is TGTGCCAGCAGCTGGGACAGGGGACCCTCTGGAAACACCATATATTTT. Amino acid sequence: CASSWDRGPSGNTIYF.

J is TRBJ2-1 and V is TRBV7-2; 9 positions match TRBD2. Losses at the gene ends were 0 bases for V and 8 bases for J; bases not matched to a gene: 5. The germline CDR1 and CDR2 sequences are SGHTA and FQGNSA. The CDR3 is made up of 15 amino acids. CDR3 loop: CASSLAAGGIYEQFF. Written as DNA, the CDR3 is TGTGCCAGCAGCTTAGCGGCGGGGGGGATCTATGAGCAGTTCTTC.

The genes are TRBV11-2 and TRBJ1-4; 8 bases line up with TRBD1. V was pared by 8 bases and J by 7 bases, with 9 bases of the junction left unmatched. The length of the CDR3 is 14 residues. CDR1 is SGHAT and CDR2 is FQNNGV in the germline V gene. The CDR3 DNA reads TGTGCCAGCGGATACAGGGGGTCTGGTGAAAAACTGTTTTTT. It codes for CASGYRGSGEKLFF.

The chain recombines TRBV11-2 with TRBJ1-1; 11 nucleotides align to TRBD1. The V gene end was trimmed by 5 bases and the J gene end by 5 bases; junction bases not matched to a gene: 7. CDR1 is SGHAT, CDR2 FQNNGV, per germline. The CDR3 spans 15 residues. Here the CDR3 DNA reads TGTGCCAGCAGCAAAGGACAGGGGGCAGGGACTGAAGCTTTCTTT. It specifies CASSKGQGAGTEAFF.

CDR3 amino acids: CASSLTDSSGNTIYF. CDR3 bases: TGTGCCAGCAGCTTAACAGACAGCTCTGGAAACACCATATATTTT. This chain connects TRBV13 to TRBJ1-3; tentative D call: TRBD1 (5 bases). Germline CDR1 is PRHDT and CDR2 is FYEKMQ (reference sequence). Trimming took 2 bases from V and 0 from J, leaving 8 bases between them. The CDR3 loop spans 15 amino acids. The full variable domain, with the rest looked up from reference TRBV13 and TRBJ1-3, is AAGVIQSPRHLIKEKRETATLKCYPIPRHDTVYWYQQGPGQDPQFLISFYEKMQSDKGSIPDRFSAQQFSDYHSELNMSSLELGDSALYFCASSLTDSSGNTIYFGEGSWLTVV.

This clone was detected once. The chain has TRBV27 and TRBJ1-5; D is unresolved. The V gene lost 3 bases and the J gene lost 0 bases, with 6 bases spanning the gap. The CDR3 spans 14 residues. Germline V gene lookup returns CDR1 MNHEY and CDR2 SMNVEV (reference sequence). The CDR3, as DNA: TGTGCCAGCAGTTTGATCGGTAGCAATCAGCCCCAGCATTTT. It translates to CASSLIGSNQPQHF.

The CDR3 spells CASSLGRETQYF. For the CDR3, the DNA is TGTGCCAGCAGCCTCGGCAGGGAGACCCAGTACTTC. This chain joins TRBV13 and TRBJ2-5; D call uncertain. In germline, CDR1 is PRHDT, CDR2 FYEKMQ (reference sequence). Between the trimmed V and J ends, which lost 5 bases and 5 bases, there was a span of 9 bases. The CDR3 consists of 12 residues.

The V and J genes are TRBV28 and TRBJ1-5; D may be TRBD1 (5 bases). The V end was cut by 3 bases, the J end by 9 bases, with 12 bases between. The germline CDR1 and CDR2 sequences are MDHEN and SYDVKM. CDR3 length equals 13 residues. The CDR3 DNA reads as TGTGCCAGCAGTTTGGGGGGTGTCCGGCCCCAGCATTTT. Protein sequence: CASSLGGVRPQHF.